This TCR beta chain was recorded in a study of blood T cell repertoires in COVID-19. Study-level information: Material from acute and convalescent COVID-19 was sourced from the United States, Italy and Spain. Sources were T cells, B-cell-depleted T cells, or PBMCs; the material itself was cDNA or gDNA.

Losses at the gene ends were 4 bases for V and 9 bases for J; bases not matched to a gene: 7. The CDR3 runs to 14 residues. Germline values: CDR1 SNHLY, CDR2 FYNNEI. Per the authors' pipeline: The authors estimated nucleated cell counts from reference gene primer amplification. Using immunoSEQ multiplex PCR, the repertoire was profiled, and TCRdb retains in-frame clones only, with some absent. From that table come the V and J calls and clone size; the DNA was used to work out D and trimming. The sample lists 150,000 to 180,000 clones, around 83% seen once, with 9.8% in the top ten. The chain carries TRBV2 and TRBJ1-5; TRBD1 matches at 9 bases. The receptor comes from a woman aged 45-60 years with acute or convalescent COVID-19. Specimen: peripheral blood. The CDR3 spells CASSGGTGLGPQHF. The CDR3 DNA reads TGTGCCAGCAGTGGAGGGACAGGGCTCGGGCCCCAGCATTTT.